Described below is a single T cell receptor beta chain sequence and its context. The antigen is undetermined. The table came from immunoSEQ multiplex PCR; TCRdb's copy has only in-frame clones and leaves some out. This table holds around 150,000 clones, around 95% found once. The CDR3 length is 16 residues. This specimen comes from a study of T cell responses to AZD1222 COVID-19 vaccine. Study overall: Second-dose timings of about 4 or about 12 weeks were pooled.

Whole-study results and caveats: Repertoire sampling happened only post peak T cell response. Reportedly, nearly half of unique spike TCRs recognized epitopes outside B.1.351/B.1.1.7 mutations. Dominant CD4 TCR responses targeted spike regions 160-218 and 743-854.

Here the sequenced sample was peripheral blood, taken on day 0 of AZD1222 vaccination. The rearrangement uses TRBV21-1 and TRBJ2-4. TRBV21-1 is flagged as a pseudogene. This sequence was found in an adult in good health. For the CDR3, the DNA is TGTGCCAGCAGCAAGGGTCGAAATAAAGCCAAAAACATTCAGTACTTC. Translating it yields CASSKGRNKAKNIQYF.